This T cell receptor (beta chain) was captured by sequencing in a study of post-analysis software for immune sequencing data. The CDR3 contains 15 residues. CDR1 and CDR2 from the germline V gene are SEHNR and FQNEAQ (reference sequence). J was trimmed by 0 bases and V by 9 bases; bases with no gene match: 7. General study findings and limits: Controls showed lower frequencies than patients for a handful of TRBV segments, and TRBV5-6, TRBV5-1 and TRBV20-1 were among these.

Prepared libraries of TCR beta cDNA carried unique molecular identifiers. Via MiXCR, TCRdb re-called the PCR reads, giving one row per CDR3 protein. The repertoire has 450,000 or so distinct CDR3 sequences, 40% to 55% of them found once; the top ten carry 12%. Of note for this clonotype: As yet, its antigen is unknown.

This sequence originates from a girl between 10 and 17 years old with multiple sclerosis. Sequences were obtained from blood. The chain uses TRBV7-9 and TRBJ2-1; 8 bases align to TRBD2. The CDR3 is CASGPGGYSYNEQFF. CDR3 nucleotides: TGTGCCAGTGGCCCGGGAGGGTACTCCTACAATGAGCAGTTCTTC.